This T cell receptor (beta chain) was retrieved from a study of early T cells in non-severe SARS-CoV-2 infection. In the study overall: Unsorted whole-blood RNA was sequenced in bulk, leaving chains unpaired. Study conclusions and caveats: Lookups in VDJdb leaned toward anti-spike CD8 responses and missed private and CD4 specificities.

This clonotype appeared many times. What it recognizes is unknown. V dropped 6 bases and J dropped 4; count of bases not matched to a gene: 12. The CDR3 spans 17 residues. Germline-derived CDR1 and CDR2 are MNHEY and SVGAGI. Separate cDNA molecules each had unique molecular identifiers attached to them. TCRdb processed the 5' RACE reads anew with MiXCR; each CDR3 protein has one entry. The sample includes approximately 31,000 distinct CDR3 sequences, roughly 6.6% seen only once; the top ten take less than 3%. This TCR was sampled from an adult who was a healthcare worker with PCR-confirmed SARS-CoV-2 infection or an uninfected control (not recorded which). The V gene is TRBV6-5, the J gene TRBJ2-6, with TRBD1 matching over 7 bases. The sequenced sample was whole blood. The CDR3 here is CASSRYGTVSGANVLTF. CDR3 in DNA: TGTGCCAGCAGCCGATACGGGACAGTCTCAGGGGCCAACGTCCTGACTTTC.